This TCR beta chain stems from a study of Graves' ophthalmopathy and Graves' hyperthyroidism. Study at large: Peripheral blood (taken before any treatment) was collected at initial diagnosis.

Germline V gene sequence: CDR1 MNHEY, CDR2 SVGAGI. V gave up 2 bases and J gave up 5 bases, with 9 bases separating them. The CDR3 has 13 amino acids. The authors amplified TCR beta CDR3 regions from RNA transcripts. RT-PCR was first run with HTBI primers, then multiplex PCR in a second round. TCRdb re-called the multiplex PCR reads with MiXCR, one entry per CDR3 protein. The top ten clones hold roughly 8.9% of a sample with some 170,000 distinct CDR3 sequences, about two fifths of them seen once. What was sequenced was peripheral blood. This rearrangement joins TRBV6-5 to TRBJ1-1; D is perhaps TRBD1 (5 bases). The sequence was collected from a man younger than 40 with Graves' ophthalmopathy. This CDR3 reads CASSYGGITEAFF. CDR3 coding DNA: TGTGCCAGCAGTTACGGGGGGATTACTGAAGCTTTCTTT.